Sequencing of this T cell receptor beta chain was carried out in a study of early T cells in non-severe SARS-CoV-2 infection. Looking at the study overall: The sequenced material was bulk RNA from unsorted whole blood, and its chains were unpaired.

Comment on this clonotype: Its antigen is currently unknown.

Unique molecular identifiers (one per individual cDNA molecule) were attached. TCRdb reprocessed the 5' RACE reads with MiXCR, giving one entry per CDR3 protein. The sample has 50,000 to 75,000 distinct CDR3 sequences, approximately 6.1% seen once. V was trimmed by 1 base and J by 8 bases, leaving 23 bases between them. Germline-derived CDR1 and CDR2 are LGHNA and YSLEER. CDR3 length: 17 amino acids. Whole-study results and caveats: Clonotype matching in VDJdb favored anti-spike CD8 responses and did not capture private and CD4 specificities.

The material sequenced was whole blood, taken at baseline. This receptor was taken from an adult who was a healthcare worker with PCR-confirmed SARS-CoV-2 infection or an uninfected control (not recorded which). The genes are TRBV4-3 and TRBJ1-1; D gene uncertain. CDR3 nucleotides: TGCGCCAGCAGCCAAGGAATCCGGACGGGGATGCCAGAAGAAGCTTTCTTT. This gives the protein CASSQGIRTGMPEEAFF.